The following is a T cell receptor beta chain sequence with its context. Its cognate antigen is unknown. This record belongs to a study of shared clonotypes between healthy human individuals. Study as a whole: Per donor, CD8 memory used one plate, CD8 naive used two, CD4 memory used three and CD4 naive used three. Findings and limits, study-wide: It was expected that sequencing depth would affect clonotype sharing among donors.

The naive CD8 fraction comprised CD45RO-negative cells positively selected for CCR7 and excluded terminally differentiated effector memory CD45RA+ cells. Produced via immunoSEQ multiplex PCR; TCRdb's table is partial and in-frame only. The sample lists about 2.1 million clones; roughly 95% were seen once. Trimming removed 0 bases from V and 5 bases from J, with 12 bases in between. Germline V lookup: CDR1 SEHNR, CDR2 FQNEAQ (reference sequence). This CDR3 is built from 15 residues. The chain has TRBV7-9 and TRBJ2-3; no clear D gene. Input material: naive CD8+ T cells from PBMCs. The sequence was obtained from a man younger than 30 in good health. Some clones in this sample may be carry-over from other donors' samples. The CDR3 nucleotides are TGTGCCAGCAGCTTAGCGCTGCCGCCCCGAGATACGCAGTATTTT. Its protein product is CASSLALPPRDTQYF.